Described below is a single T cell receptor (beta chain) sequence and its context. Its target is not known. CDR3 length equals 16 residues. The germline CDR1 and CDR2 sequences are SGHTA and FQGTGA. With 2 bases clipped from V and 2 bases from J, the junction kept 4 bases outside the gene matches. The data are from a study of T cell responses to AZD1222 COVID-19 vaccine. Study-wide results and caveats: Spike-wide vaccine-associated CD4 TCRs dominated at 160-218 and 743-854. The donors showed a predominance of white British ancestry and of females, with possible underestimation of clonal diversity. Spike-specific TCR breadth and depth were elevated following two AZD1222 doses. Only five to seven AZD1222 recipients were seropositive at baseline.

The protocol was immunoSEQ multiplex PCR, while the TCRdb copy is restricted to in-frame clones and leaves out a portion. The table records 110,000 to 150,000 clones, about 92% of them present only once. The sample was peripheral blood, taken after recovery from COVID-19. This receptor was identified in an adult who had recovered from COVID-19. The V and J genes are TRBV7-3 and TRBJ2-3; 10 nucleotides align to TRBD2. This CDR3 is CASSLGLAEHTDTQYF. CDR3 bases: TGTGCCAGCAGCTTAGGACTAGCGGAGCACACAGATACGCAGTATTTT.